This T cell receptor (beta chain) is from a study of blood T cell repertoires in COVID-19. Background on the study: Collection of acute and convalescent COVID-19 samples took place in the United States, Italy and Spain.

In the authors' methods: Estimation of nucleated cell counts was performed using reference gene primer amplification. Clones were read by immunoSEQ multiplex PCR, and TCRdb kept only the in-frame ones, dropping some. For V, J and clone size, that table is used; D and trimming come from the DNA. The table has a few hundred thousand clones, approximately 84% seen once; the top ten hold 1.9%. Germline assignment: CDR1 SGHDN and CDR2 FVKESK. The CDR3 totals 13 residues. V lost 5 bases and J 8 bases, leaving 12 bases between the germline ends. The chain couples TRBV14 to TRBJ1-4, with D maybe TRBD1 (5 bases). This clonotype originated in a man aged 35 to 55 with active or convalescent COVID-19. Sequencing was carried out using peripheral blood. The CDR3 DNA follows: TGTGCCAGCAGCGCGGGGGTGGGAGAAAAACTGTTTTTT. Encoded protein: CASSAGVGEKLFF.